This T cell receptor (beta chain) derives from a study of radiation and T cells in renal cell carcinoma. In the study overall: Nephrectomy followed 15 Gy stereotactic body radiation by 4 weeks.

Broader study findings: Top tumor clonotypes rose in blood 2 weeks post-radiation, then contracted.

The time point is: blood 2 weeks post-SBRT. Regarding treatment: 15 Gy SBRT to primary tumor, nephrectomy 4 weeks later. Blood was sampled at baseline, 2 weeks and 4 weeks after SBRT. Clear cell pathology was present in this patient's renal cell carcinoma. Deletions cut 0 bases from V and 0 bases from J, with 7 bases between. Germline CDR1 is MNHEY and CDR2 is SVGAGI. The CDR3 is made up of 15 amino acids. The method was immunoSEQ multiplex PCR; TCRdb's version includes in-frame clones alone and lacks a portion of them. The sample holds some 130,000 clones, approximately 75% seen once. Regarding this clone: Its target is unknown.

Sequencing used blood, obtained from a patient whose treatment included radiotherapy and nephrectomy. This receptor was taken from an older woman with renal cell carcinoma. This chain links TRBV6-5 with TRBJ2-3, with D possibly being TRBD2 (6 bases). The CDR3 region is CASSYSAGSTDTQYF. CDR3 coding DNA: TGTGCCAGCAGTTACTCGGCGGGGAGCACAGATACGCAGTATTTT.